The entry below describes one T cell receptor beta chain. These data originate in a study of control samples from healthy donors and cancer patients. Repertoires were generated with immunoSEQ multiplex PCR, while TCRdb's copy carries only in-frame clones and drops some. Of roughly 150,000 clones in the sample, approximately 94% were seen once. V lost 4 bases to trimming and J lost 7 bases, with 23 bases between them. The V gene's germline CDR1 is SGHTS and CDR2 YDEGEE. CDR3 length: 16 residues. V usage is TRBV5-8 and J usage is TRBJ1-1, with a weak D call TRBD1 (5 bases). What was sequenced was blood. The source is a man aged 18-30 years in good health. The CDR3 DNA reads as TGTGCCAGCAGCCCTCCCGGGACTGGTGAGAGGAGTGAAGCTTTCTTT. It translates to CASSPPGTGERSEAFF.